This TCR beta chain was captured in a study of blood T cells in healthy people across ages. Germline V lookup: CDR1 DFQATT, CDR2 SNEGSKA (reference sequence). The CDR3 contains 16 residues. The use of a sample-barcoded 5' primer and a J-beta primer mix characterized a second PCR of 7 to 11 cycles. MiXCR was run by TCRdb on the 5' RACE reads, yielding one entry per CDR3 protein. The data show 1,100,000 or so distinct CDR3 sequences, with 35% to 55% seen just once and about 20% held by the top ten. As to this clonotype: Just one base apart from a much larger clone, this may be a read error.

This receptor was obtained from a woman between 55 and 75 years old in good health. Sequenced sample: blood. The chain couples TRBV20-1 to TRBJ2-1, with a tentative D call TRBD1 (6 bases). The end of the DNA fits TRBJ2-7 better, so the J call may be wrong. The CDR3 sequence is CSAPPGQIMTYNEQYF. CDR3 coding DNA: TGCAGTGCTCCTCCGGGACAAATTATGACCTACAATGAGCAGTACTTC.